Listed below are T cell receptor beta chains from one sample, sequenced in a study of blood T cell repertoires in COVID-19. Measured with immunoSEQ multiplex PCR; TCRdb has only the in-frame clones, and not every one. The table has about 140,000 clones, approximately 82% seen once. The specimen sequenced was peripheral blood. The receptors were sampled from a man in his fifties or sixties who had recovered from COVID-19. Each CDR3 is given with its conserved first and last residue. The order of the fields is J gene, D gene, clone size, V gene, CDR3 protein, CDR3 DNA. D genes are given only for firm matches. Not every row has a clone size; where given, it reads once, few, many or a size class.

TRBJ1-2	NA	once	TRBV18	CASSPPSNSYYGYTF	TGTGCCAGCTCACCACCGAGCAACAGTTACTATGGCTACACCTTC
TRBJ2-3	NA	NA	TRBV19	CASSIGRGLTDTQYF	TGTGCCAGTAGTATAGGGAGGGGGCTCACAGATACGCAGTATTTT
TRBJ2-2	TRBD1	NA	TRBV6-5	CASSSRDSNTGELFF	TGTGCCAGCAGTTCTAGGGACAGCAACACCGGGGAGCTGTTTTTT
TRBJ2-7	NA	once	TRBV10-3	CAISDPLSSYEQYF	TGTGCCATCAGTGATCCCTTGAGCTCCTACGAGCAGTACTTC
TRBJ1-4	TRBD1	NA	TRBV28	CASSPRGQGDEKLFF	TGTGCCAGCAGTCCCCGGGGACAGGGGGATGAAAAACTGTTTTTT
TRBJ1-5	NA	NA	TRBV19	CASSMSSQNQRSNQPQHF	TGTGCCAGTAGTATGTCGTCGCAGAATCAGCGTAGCAATCAGCCCCAGCATTTT
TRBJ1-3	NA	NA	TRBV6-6	CASNPDISGNTIYF	TGTGCCAGCAACCCCGACATCTCTGGAAACACCATATATTTT
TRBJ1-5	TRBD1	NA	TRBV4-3	CASSHPTGDRDLRRPNQPQHF	TGCGCCAGCAGCCACCCAACCGGGGACAGGGACCTTCGGCGCCCCAATCAGCCCCAGCATTTT
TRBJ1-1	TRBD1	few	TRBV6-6	CASSSPGQGPNTEAFF	TGTGCCAGCAGCTCACCGGGACAGGGGCCCAACACTGAAGCTTTCTTT
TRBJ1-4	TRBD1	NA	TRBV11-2	CASSGGTGGNEKLFF	TGTGCCAGCAGCGGAGGGACAGGGGGTAATGAAAAACTGTTTTTT
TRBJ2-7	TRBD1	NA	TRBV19	CASSTIPQGTGAGEQYF	TGTGCCAGTAGTACCATACCCCAGGGGACAGGGGCCGGGGAGCAGTACTTC
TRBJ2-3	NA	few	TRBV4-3	CASSPSGLGAASTDTQYF	TGCGCCAGCAGCCCCAGTGGGTTGGGAGCAGCTAGCACAGATACGCAGTATTTT
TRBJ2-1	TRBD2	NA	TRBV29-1	CSVESSGSSNEQFF	TGCAGCGTTGAGTCTAGCGGGAGTAGTAATGAGCAGTTCTTC
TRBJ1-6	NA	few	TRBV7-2	CASSLGAVRNSPLHF	TGTGCCAGCAGCTTAGGGGCAGTGCGTAATTCACCCCTCCACTTT
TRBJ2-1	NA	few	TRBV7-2	CASSFWGQTYNEQFF	TGTGCCAGCAGCTTCTGGGGGCAAACCTACAATGAGCAGTTCTTC
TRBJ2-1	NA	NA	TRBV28	CASRGGQGIHEQFF	TGTGCCAGCAGGGGAGGGCAGGGGATCCATGAGCAGTTCTTC
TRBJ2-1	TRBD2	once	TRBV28	CASRDGASGALYNEQFF	TGTGCCAGCAGGGACGGGGCTAGCGGTGCTCTCTACAATGAGCAGTTCTTC
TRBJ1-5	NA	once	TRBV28	CASSPVGVNQPQHF	TGTGCCAGCAGCCCGGTAGGAGTGAATCAGCCCCAGCATTTT
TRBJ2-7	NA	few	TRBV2	CASSERGAVYEQYF	TGTGCCAGCAGTGAAAGGGGCGCTGTCTACGAGCAGTACTTC
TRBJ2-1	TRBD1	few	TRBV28	CASSWGQGYNEQFF	TGTGCCAGCAGTTGGGGACAGGGCTACAATGAGCAGTTCTTC
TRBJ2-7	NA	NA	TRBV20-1	CSAARNNEQYF	TGCAGTGCTGCGCGAAATAACGAGCAGTACTTC
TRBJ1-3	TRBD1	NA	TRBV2	CASSGRQGTGNTIYF	TGTGCCAGCAGTGGTCGACAGGGGACAGGAAACACCATATATTTT
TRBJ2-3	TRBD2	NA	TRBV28	CASSSATFLAGGSHTQYF	TGTGCCAGCAGTTCGGCCACCTTTCTAGCGGGAGGGTCGCATACGCAGTATTTT
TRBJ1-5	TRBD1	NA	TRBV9	CASSAHFGQGGPQHF	TGTGCCAGCAGCGCCCACTTCGGACAGGGTGGGCCCCAGCATTTT
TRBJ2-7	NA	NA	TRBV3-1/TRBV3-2	CASSQDFRTLSYEQYF	TGTGCCAGCAGCCAAGATTTCCGGACTCTTTCCTACGAGCAGTACTTC
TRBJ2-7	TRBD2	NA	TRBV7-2	CASSLTTSGTYEQYF	TGTGCCAGCAGCTTAACTACTAGCGGGACCTACGAGCAGTACTTC